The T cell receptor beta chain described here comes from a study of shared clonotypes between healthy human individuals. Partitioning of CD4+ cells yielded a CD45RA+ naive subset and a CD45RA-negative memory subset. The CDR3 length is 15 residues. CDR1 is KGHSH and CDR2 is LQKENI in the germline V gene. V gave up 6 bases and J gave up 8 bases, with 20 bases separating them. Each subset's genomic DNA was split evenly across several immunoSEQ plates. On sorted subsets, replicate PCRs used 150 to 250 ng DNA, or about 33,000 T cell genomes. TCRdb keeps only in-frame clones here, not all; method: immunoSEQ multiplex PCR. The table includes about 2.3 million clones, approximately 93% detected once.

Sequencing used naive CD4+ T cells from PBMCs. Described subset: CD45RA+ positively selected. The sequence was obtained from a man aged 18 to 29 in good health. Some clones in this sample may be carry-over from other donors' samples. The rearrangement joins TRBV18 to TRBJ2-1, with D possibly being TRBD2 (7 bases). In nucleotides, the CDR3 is TGTGCCAGCTCGGTCGGCCAGCGGGACAATGATGAGCAGTTCTTC. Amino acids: CASSVGQRDNDEQFF.